This TCR beta chain was retrieved from a study of identifying expanded T cells in peripheral blood. Study outcomes and limitations: Over around two and four weeks, about 16 and 19 clones changed, versus 1.2 between replicates. Approximately 2-week clone count variance significantly increased as total template count grew.

This CDR3 spans 15 amino acids. V lost 2 bases, J lost 2 bases, and 10 bases lay in between. Germline lookup yields CDR1 SGHTA and CDR2 FQGNSA. A note on this clone: Its antigen is still unknown.

Generated by immunoSEQ multiplex PCR, the TCRdb table keeps only in-frame clones and is missing some. The table includes some 95,000 clones, around 85% detected once. The source is a person aged 18 to 75 in good health. The material sequenced was blood. The chain employs TRBV7-2 and TRBJ1-3; D remains ambiguous. CDR3 residues: CASSLRPGAGNTIYF. In DNA form, the CDR3 reads TGTGCCAGCAGCTTACGGCCGGGTGCTGGAAACACCATATATTTT.